This is a list of T cell receptor beta chains from one sample in a study of monozygotic twins with inflammatory bowel disease. Using the 5' RACE reads, TCRdb records one entry per CDR3 protein without DNA. The listing records roughly 300,000 distinct CDR3 sequences. Material for sequencing was blood. The receptors stem from a human donor with ulcerative colitis or Crohn's disease, or a healthy co-twin of an affected twin (not recorded which). Both conserved end residues are part of each CDR3.

v_gene	j_gene	CDR3aa
TRBV10-3	TRBJ2-7	CAISQPKWDRPSYEQYF
TRBV4-2	TRBJ2-4	CASSQNRLGNKNIQYF
TRBV20-1	TRBJ2-7	CSAVGGTSSNEQYF
TRBV9	TRBJ2-5	CASSDKPGQEETQYF
TRBV27	TRBJ2-7	CASSLWGQAPSYEQYF
TRBV6-2/TRBV6-3	TRBJ1-1	CATRLNTEAFF
TRBV10-3	TRBJ2-5	CAISDYDQETQYF
TRBV18	TRBJ1-5	CASSPNQGQGWNQPQHF
TRBV12-3/TRBV12-4	TRBJ2-7	CASRAAGGEYEQYF
TRBV7-2	TRBJ2-1	CASSLVGINNEQFF
TRBV24-1	TRBJ2-7	CATSDTAANEQYF